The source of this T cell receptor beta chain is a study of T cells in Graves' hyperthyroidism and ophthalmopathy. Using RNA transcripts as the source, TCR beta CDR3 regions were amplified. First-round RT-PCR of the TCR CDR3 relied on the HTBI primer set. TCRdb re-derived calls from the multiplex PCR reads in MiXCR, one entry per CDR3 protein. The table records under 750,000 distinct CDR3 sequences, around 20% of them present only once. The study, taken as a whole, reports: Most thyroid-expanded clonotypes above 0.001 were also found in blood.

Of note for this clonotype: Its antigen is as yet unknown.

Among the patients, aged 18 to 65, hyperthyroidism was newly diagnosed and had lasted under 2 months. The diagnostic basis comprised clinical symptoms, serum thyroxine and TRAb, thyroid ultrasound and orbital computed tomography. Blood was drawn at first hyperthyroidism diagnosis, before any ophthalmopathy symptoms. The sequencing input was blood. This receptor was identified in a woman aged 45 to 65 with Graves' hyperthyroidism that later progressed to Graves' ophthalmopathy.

The CDR3 loop reads CAISARTGGNQPQHF. The CDR3 DNA reads TGTGCCATCAGTGCCAGAACGGGAGGCAATCAGCCCCAGCATTTT. The chain carries TRBV10-3 and TRBJ1-5, with D unresolved. Trimming took 4 bases from V and 2 from J, leaving 12 bases between them. Germline V gene data show CDR1 as ENHRY and CDR2 as SYGVKD. The CDR3 totals 15 residues.